This T cell receptor (beta chain) originates from a study of cytomegalovirus exposure and HLA in healthy donors (dated by TCRdb to 2017 to 2019). With regard to the full study: In an earlier analysis of some 550 of the donors, 276 Gb of sequence data and just under 120 million unique TCR beta sequences from approximately 180 million T cells were reported. An early release that covered roughly 600 HLA-typed donors contained about 300 gigabases of sequencing data and tens of millions of unique TCR sequences. Among the approximately 430 genotyped donors, approximately 81% belonged to the genetic ancestry cluster associated with self-reported Caucasian donors. The aim of the study was to test whether cataloging public T cell receptors could identify signatures of past pathogen exposure. The T cell repertoires of roughly 660 subjects were profiled by immunosequencing and related to cytomegalovirus serostatus. Along with the approximately 700-subject first cohort, a separate validation cohort of over a hundred different subjects was used. To predict cytomegalovirus infection status, the study brought together high-throughput TCR immunosequencing, statistical association of individual TCRs with disease status, and machine learning. In a later analysis, previously published TCR beta repertoires from fewer than 750 donors were re-analyzed and high-resolution HLA genotyping was added so that TCR occurrence patterns could be studied. Rather than drawing on any new phenotypic data, the later analysis identified candidate immune exposures from TCR beta sequences and the way those sequences occurred across donors. An earlier analysis of nearly 600 of the donors applied high-throughput TCR beta sequencing to assess whether each TCR beta V gene segment acted as functional or pseudogenic. Donor age, sex, ethnicity and CMV serostatus were compiled alongside the repertoire data. A later genetic analysis took genome-wide SNP genotypes for about three fifths of the 666 donors and used that subset as a discovery cohort. Every discovery cohort repertoire had been produced on one sequencing platform. HLA typing covered class I and class II loci at four-digit resolution. Typing coverage differed by locus: A, B, C, DRB1 and DQB1 were typed in about 629-640 donors, DQA1 in about 510, DPA1 in 600 to 610, and DPB1 in roughly 470. Because of strong linkage in the cohort, 4 to 6 DR-DQ haplotypes were treated as single units for association and clustering. On average, around 200,000 unique TCR beta nucleotide sequences were sequenced per donor among 398 genotyped donors of the cohort, with 15% to 20% of those sequences being non-productive.

A remark on this clone: This receptor's antigen is unknown. Base qualities are not recorded, but no much larger clone differs from it by a single base.

Between the V and J ends, shortened by 5 bases and 4 bases respectively, the junction contains 22 bases. The CDR3 has 17 amino acids, counting the end cysteine and phenylalanine. The entry retains the CDR3 DNA only, 51 bases that are in frame from base 1. From the germline V gene, CDR1 is SGHRS and CDR2 is YFSETQ. The cohort comprised 666 healthy bone marrow donors. All cohort members were sampled while nominally healthy, although unrecorded immune exposures were likely present. The donor was CMV seropositive and belonged to the group of some 290 seropositive cohort members. Every donor gave a peripheral blood sample, and the peripheral blood mononuclear cells from that sample were used for TCR beta sequencing. The Qiagen DNeasy Blood Extraction Kit was used to extract genomic DNA from the blood cell samples. The protocol used for the library was the immunoSEQ multiplex PCR assay. The multiplex PCR relied on a mix of 60 forward primers for TCR Vbeta segments and 13 reverse primers for TCR Jbeta segments. Amplification of the CDR3 region of rearranged TCR beta genes was performed with a multiplex PCR assay on genomic DNA. The amplified TCR beta libraries were sequenced on the Illumina HiSeq System as 87-base-pair reads. From the authors' description of their analysis: In a later analysis, 77 million or so unique TCR beta chains were counted across the 690 or so repertoires, and roughly 9.9 million of these chains were shared by at least two donors. A nearest-neighbor algorithm error-corrected the raw reads and collapsed the reads into unique sequences, merging closely related sequences to remove PCR and sequencing errors. To assign V, D and J gene segments, CDR3 sequences were aligned to IMGT reference sequences. For a sequence to be retained, a match of at least six nucleotides to both a V gene segment and a J gene segment was required. A rearrangement was called productive if the CDR3 had no stop codons and remained in frame with V and J, and every other rearrangement was called non-productive. CDR3 was defined according to IMGT convention as the region running from the second conserved V-encoded cysteine to the conserved J-encoded phenylalanine. The earlier analysis of about 610 of the donors excluded any sequence lacking an unambiguous match to a single V gene segment. In an earlier analysis of more than 500 of the donors, a V segment was called functional when productive rearrangements were above 56.7%, and segregating when the standard deviation between donors exceeded 5%. A statistical classification framework was built for diagnosing cytomegalovirus status from the catalog of TCR beta chain sequences. In a later analysis, TCR nucleotide sequences were compared against IMGT/GENE-DB human TR gene sequences so that V and J genes could be assigned. In a later analysis, CDR3 sequences and most-parsimonious VDJ recombination scenarios were assigned using the TCRdist pipeline. In a later analysis, each TCR beta chain was defined by its CDR3 amino acid sequence together with its V-gene family, and reads lacking a unique V-gene family were excluded. To address suspected cross-contamination and a sequencing artifact, a later analysis removed roughly 640 highly shared, low-generation-probability nucleotide sequences. A later analysis calculated a clonal expansion index for each public chain from normalized within-repertoire ranks of inferred template counts. A later analysis computed generation probabilities with a VDJ recombination model fitted to out-of-frame rearrangements, and checked the results against IGoR. In a later analysis, hypergeometric tests were used to score TCR-TCR, TCR-HLA and TCR-CMV co-occurrence, with a repertoire-size bias correction applied to TCR pairs. A later analysis estimated false discovery rates by permuting HLA or CMV assignments 20 times. In a later analysis, co-occurring TCRs were grouped using DBSCAN, and TCRdist sequence similarity was added for clustering within HLA-allele-positive subsets. Repertoires with fewer than 30,000 or more than 120,000 public chains, plus five repertoires with anomalous nucleotide sharing, were excluded from co-occurrence clustering. TCRdb took over this immuneACCESS table, retaining in-frame rearrangements with V and J assigned. Such tables are incomplete; in checked studies, under half of the missing clones stem from an unresolved V gene, and the remainder is unexplained. That table supplies the V and J calls and clone size; D and trimming were determined from the DNA. The sample table holds some 77,000 clones, of which over 70% were seen once. The ten largest make up 32% of the sample.

Results the study describes overall, beyond this receptor: A total of 150 or so TCR beta chains were listed by the study as associated with cytomegalovirus. A further reported finding was that TCR beta sequences accurately predicted the HLA-A and HLA-B alleles for most subjects in the first cohort. Cytomegalovirus status was reported to be diagnosed by the classifier with high specificity and sensitivity in both the original and validation cohorts. When HLA alleles, especially DR and DQ, strongly co-occurred, TCR associations were difficult to assign to individual alleles. This cohort had only TCR beta chains sequenced, and the lack of alpha or paired-chain data limited which features could be detected. Some IMGT-functional V segments, including TRBV6-2 and TRBV6-3, could not be told apart with the 87-base-pair reads, so those segments were excluded. In a later analysis, several top co-occurrence clusters were reported to appear linked to parvovirus B19, influenza, CMV and Epstein-Barr virus. A few of the identified cytomegalovirus-associated TCR beta chains were confirmed in vitro to be specific for cytomegalovirus antigens. Because some donors lacked HLA typing at each locus, the association tests relied only on the typed subset. Sequencing depth was assumed to be roughly uniform across donors in the presence/absence analyses, though that assumption may not hold. According to a later analysis, most CMV-associated TCR beta chains appeared to be HLA-restricted, and the HLA associations seemed to be driven largely by CMV exposure. In an earlier analysis of under 600 of the donors, most TCR beta V segments were observed in productive rearrangements about 90% or about 30% of the time, broadly matching IMGT annotations. A later genetic analysis reported fewer N-insertions in productive TCRs among donors in an Asian-associated ancestry cluster than the roughly 620-donor mean. Specific HLA alleles were associated with 15,000 to 20,000 TCR beta sequences at a false discovery rate of 0.05 in a later analysis. In a later analysis, TCR association rates were found to vary across HLA loci, with the most associated TCRs seen for DRB1 alleles and the fewest for HLA-C alleles. Correlated functional status among segregating V segments might be attributable to linkage disequilibrium, but an unknown experimental factor could not be ruled out. A later analysis found that HLA-associated TCR beta chains were more clonally expanded and had lower generation probabilities than equally common non-associated chains. An association between a missense DCLRE1C variant and V-gene and J-gene trimming of TCR beta chains was found in a later genetic analysis and replicated in an independent cohort. According to the authors, the approach could potentially be generalized to other disease states and immunological phenotypes. Some 15 rarely observed V segments, including chromosome 9 orphons, were excluded from the earlier analysis of several hundred of the donors because counts were too low. A group of highly shared sequence variants was considered likely to be a technical artifact of the sequencing pipeline. Most TCR sequences were observed very rarely across donors, whereas some public TCRs were present in many individuals. CMV serostatus was the only immune exposure information available for the cohort.

Sequencing was carried out using PBMCs. The rearrangement joined TRBV5-1 to TRBJ1-5; the D gene is possibly TRBD1, with 5 bases matching. This TCR came from a man aged 45 to 65 in good health and CMV-seropositive. The CDR3 reads as follows: CASRVSTPGGVNQPQHF. The sequenced DNA is TGCGCCAGCAGAGTTTCGACTCCTGGGGGGGTGAATCAGCCCCAGCATTTT.